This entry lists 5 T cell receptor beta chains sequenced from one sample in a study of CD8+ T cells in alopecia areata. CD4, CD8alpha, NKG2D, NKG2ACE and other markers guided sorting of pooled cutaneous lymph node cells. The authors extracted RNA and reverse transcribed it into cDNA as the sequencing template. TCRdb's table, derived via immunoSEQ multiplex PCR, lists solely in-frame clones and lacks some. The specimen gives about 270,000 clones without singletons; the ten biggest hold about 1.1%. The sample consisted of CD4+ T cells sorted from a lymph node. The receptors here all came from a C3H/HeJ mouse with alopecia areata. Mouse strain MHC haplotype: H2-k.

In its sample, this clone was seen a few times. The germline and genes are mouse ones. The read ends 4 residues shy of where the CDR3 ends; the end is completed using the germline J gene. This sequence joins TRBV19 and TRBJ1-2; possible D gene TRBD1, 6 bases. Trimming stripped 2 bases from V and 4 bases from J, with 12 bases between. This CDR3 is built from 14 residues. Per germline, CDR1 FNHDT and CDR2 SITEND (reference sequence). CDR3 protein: CASSIGGRSSDYTF. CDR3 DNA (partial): TGTGCCAGCAGTATTGGGGGGCGAAGCTCC.

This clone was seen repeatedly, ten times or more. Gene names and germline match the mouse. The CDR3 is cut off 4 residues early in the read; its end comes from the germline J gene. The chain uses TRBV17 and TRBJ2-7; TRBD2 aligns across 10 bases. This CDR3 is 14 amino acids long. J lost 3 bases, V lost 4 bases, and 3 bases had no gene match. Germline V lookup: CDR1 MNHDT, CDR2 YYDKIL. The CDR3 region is CASSKDWGNYEQYF. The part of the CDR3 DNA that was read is TGTGCTAGCAGTAAGGACTGGGGGAACTAT.

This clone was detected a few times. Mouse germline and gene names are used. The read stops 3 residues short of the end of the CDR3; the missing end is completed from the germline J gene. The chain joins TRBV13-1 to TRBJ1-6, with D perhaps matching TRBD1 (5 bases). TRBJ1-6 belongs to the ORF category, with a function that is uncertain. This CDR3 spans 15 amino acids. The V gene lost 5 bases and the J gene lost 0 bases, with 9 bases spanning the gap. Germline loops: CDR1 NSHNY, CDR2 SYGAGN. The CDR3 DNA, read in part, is TGTGCCAGCAGAGAGGACAATTCCTATAATTCGCCC. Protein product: CASREDNSYNSP. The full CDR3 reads CASREDNSYNSPLYF.

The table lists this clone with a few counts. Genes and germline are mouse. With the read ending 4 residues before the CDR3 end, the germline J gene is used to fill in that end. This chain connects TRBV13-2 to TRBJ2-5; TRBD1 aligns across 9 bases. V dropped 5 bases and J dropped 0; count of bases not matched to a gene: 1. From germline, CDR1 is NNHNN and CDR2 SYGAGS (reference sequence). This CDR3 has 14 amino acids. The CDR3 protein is CASGQGANQDTQYF. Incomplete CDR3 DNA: TGTGCCAGCGGACAGGGGGCTAACCAAGAC.

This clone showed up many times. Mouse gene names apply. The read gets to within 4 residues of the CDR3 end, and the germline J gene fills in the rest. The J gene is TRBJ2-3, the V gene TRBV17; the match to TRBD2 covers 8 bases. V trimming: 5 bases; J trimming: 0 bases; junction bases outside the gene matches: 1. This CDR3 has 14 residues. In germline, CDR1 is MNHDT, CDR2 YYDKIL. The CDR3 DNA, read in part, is TGTGCTAGCAGTGGGGGGGCAAGTGCAGAA. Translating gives CASSGGASAE. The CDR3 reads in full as CASSGGASAETLYF.